What follows describes a single TCR beta chain. Its cognate antigen is unknown. This entry belongs to a study of STAT5B mutations in CD4+ large granular lymphocyte leukemia. Study-wide background: Among healthy donors, a particular HLA allele went with more CDR3 'QG' motifs.

General observations from the study: No patients shared main leukemic clonotypes, though approximately 26% appeared at low frequency elsewhere. Without putative leukemic clones, patient CD4-sorted repertoires remained more clonal than healthy CD4+ repertoires.

The survey-level immunoSEQ assay was used. Profiled with immunoSEQ multiplex PCR; TCRdb holds only in-frame clones, not every one. The sample has about 32,000 clones, around four fifths seen once. This receptor was identified in a human donor in good health. Sequencing input: CD4+ T cells from blood buffy coats.

CDR3 coding DNA: TGTGCCAGCAGCTTGGGGGGGTACTATAAACCGTCTGTTGAAAAACTGTTTTTT. Its protein is CASSLGGYYKPSVEKLFF. The genes are TRBV5-8 and TRBJ1-4; TRBD1 is a possible D gene (5 bases). CDR1 is SGHTS, CDR2 YDEGEE, per germline. The V gene lost 0 bases and the J gene lost 7 bases, with 22 bases spanning the gap. The CDR3 runs 18 residues.